There are many counts of the clone carrying this TCR beta chain. Its specificity is unknown. The CDR3 has 13 residues. Germline V gene sequence: CDR1 WNHNN, CDR2 SYGVQD (reference sequence). V lost 2 bases and J lost 5; bases outside the gene matches: 0. Unsorted libraries used 2 million PBMCs kept at -80 degrees C. This entry comes from a study of neurological immune-mediated disorders. Study outcomes and limitations: None of the CDR3 amino acid sequences in expanded clones turned up in more than one subject, which points to private repertoires in all groups.

The authors made cDNA by 5'RACE with 10-nucleotide random UMIs. Whenever a sequencing run was performed, it yielded over 170 million TCR-beta sequences from 15-18 subjects. One entry per CDR3 protein results from TCRdb running MiXCR on the 5' RACE reads. In the table there are 11,000 to 15,000 distinct CDR3 sequences, less than 11% of which are singletons. V usage is TRBV10-1 and J usage is TRBJ2-4, with 7 bases fitting TRBD1. The sequence derives from a woman in her 40s in good health. The material sequenced was PBMCs. The CDR3 here is CASSEDRENIQYF. The CDR3 DNA is TGCGCCAGCAGTGAGGACAGGGAAAACATTCAGTACTTC.